The 27 T cell receptor beta chains below were found in one sample sequenced in a study of T cells in Graves' hyperthyroidism and ophthalmopathy. Amplified regions were TCR beta CDR3 sequences from RNA transcripts. First-round RT-PCR targeting the TCR CDR3 was performed with the HTBI primer set. TCRdb reanalysed the multiplex PCR reads using MiXCR and keeps one entry per CDR3 protein. The top ten clones hold around 4% of a sample with fewer than 700,000 distinct CDR3 sequences, under 20% of them seen once. The sample consisted of blood. The receptor source for this set is a woman aged 25-40 years with Graves' hyperthyroidism.

CDR3 residues: CASSEAGGRDGYTF. The CDR3 DNA reads as TGTGCCAGCAGTGAAGCGGGGGGGAGAGATGGCTACACCTTC. J is TRBJ1-2 and V is TRBV6-1; D might be TRBD1 (5 bases). From germline, CDR1 is MNHNS and CDR2 SASEGT. The CDR3 length is 14 residues. Trimming pared 0 bases from V and 6 bases from J, leaving 11 bases between.

This clonotype was recorded many times. The chain has TRBV20-1 and TRBJ2-1; 9 positions agree with TRBD2. CDR1 and CDR2 from the germline V gene are DFQATT and SNEGSKA (reference sequence). The V and J ends lost 6 bases and 7 bases, in that order; junction bases with no gene match: 10. The CDR3 is 14 residues long. This CDR3 is CSAIAGDKGNEQFF. In DNA, the CDR3 is TGCAGTGCCATAGCGGGAGACAAGGGTAATGAGCAGTTCTTC.

This clonotype was recorded at least ten times. The genes are TRBV18 and TRBJ2-1; 7 nucleotides line up with TRBD1. CDR3 length equals 14 residues. Looked up from germline, CDR1 is KGHSH and CDR2 is LQKENI. V was clipped by 2 bases and J by 4 bases; unmatched bases: 2. The CDR3 nucleotides read TGTGCCAGCTCACCAGACAGGGTTTACAATGAGCAGTTCTTC. It yields the protein CASSPDRVYNEQFF. The full variable domain, rest sourced from reference TRBV18 and TRBJ2-1, is NAGVMQNPRHLVRRRGQEARLRCSPMKGHSHVYWYRQLPEEGLKFMVYLQKENIIDESGMPKERFSAEFPKEGPSILRIQQVVRGDSAAYFCASSPDRVYNEQFFGPGTRLTVL.

This clonotype was found many times. The chain uses TRBV5-1 and TRBJ2-7; D may correspond to TRBD1 or TRBD2 (5 bases each). Trimming removed 2 bases at V and 6 bases at J, with 9 bases between. Germline V lookup: CDR1 SGHRS, CDR2 YFSETQ. This CDR3 comprises 12 residues. CDR3 amino acids: CASSFGGTEQYF. The DNA for the CDR3 is TGCGCCAGCAGCTTTGGGGGAACCGAGCAGTACTTC.

This clonotype was detected only a few times. The rearrangement links TRBV20-1 to TRBJ1-2; the match to TRBD1 covers 8 bases. Losses at the gene ends were 0 bases for V and 7 bases for J; bases not matched to a gene: 7. This CDR3 contains 14 residues. Germline CDR1 is DFQATT and CDR2 is SNEGSKA (reference sequence). DNA of the CDR3: TGCAGTGCTAGAGATTACAGGGGGTGGGGTGGCTACACCTTC. Translating gives CSARDYRGWGGYTF.

This chain uses TRBV28 with TRBJ2-7; tentative D call: TRBD2 (6 bases). Germline CDR1 and CDR2: MDHEN and SYDVKM. The CDR3 covers 12 residues. The V and J ends lost 10 bases and 3 bases respectively, with 13 bases between them. The CDR3 here is CAISHGGYEQYF. CDR3 DNA: TGTGCCATTTCGCACGGGGGCTACGAGCAGTACTTC.

This clonotype was observed at least ten times. The chain uses TRBV24-1 and TRBJ1-1, with D maybe TRBD1 (6 bases). Germline CDR1 reads KGHDR; CDR2 reads SFDVKD. Deletions cut 4 bases from V and 3 bases from J, with 14 bases between. The CDR3 runs to 15 residues. For the CDR3, the DNA is TGTGCCACCAGTGAGGGGGGCAGGTTGGACACTGAAGCTTTCTTT. Residues: CATSEGGRLDTEAFF.

The genes are TRBV27 and TRBJ2-7; D perhaps matches TRBD2 (5 bases). Germline CDR1 MNHEY, CDR2 SMNVEV (reference sequence). The V end was cut by 4 bases, the J end by 1 base, with 14 bases between. The CDR3 has 15 residues. The CDR3 reads CASSSDGGRSYEQYF. CDR3 DNA: TGTGCCAGCAGTTCTGATGGCGGGCGATCCTACGAGCAGTACTTC.

This clonotype was seen at least ten times. The V gene is TRBV6-6, the J gene TRBJ2-2; D is uncertain. This CDR3 is built from 14 residues. Germline V gene sequence: CDR1 MNHNY, CDR2 SVGAGI (reference sequence). Trimming pared 2 bases from V and 0 bases from J, leaving 4 bases between. The CDR3 nucleotides are TGTGCCAGCAGTTACGGGCCGAACACCGGGGAGCTGTTTTTT. Its protein product is CASSYGPNTGELFF.

This clonotype was recorded a few times. CDR3 sequence: CASSFHRGTSGTDTQYF. The CDR3 nucleotides are TGTGCCAGCAGCTTCCATAGGGGGACTAGCGGCACAGATACGCAGTATTTT. This sequence joins TRBV7-2 and TRBJ2-3; 10 bases line up with TRBD2. Germline V gene data show CDR1 as SGHTA and CDR2 as FQGNSA. The CDR3 runs 17 residues. Trimming at V came to 3 bases and at J to 1 base, leaving 7 bases not matched to a gene.

Only a few counts were recorded for this clonotype. This sequence joins TRBV3-1 and TRBJ2-5; D remains unclear. Trimming removed 0 bases from V and 4 bases from J, with 9 bases in between. Germline V CDR1 and CDR2: LGHDT, YNNKEL (reference sequence). This CDR3 contains 14 residues. DNA of the CDR3: TGTGCCAGCAGCCAAGAAACATGGAGAGAGACCCAGTACTTC. It specifies CASSQETWRETQYF.

J is TRBJ2-1 and V is TRBV27; 14 bases are shared with TRBD2. Germline CDR1 reads MNHEY; CDR2 reads SMNVEV (reference sequence). J gave up 10 bases and V 5 bases, and 10 bases lay outside the gene matches. This CDR3 spans 16 amino acids. CDR3 sequence: CASSSPGLAGAGEQFF. The CDR3 nucleotides read TGTGCCAGCAGTAGCCCGGGACTAGCGGGAGCGGGGGAGCAGTTCTTC.

In its sample, this clonotype was seen many times. The rearrangement uses TRBV28 and TRBJ2-7; the match to TRBD2 covers 10 bases. The CDR3 totals 16 residues. V shed 5 bases and J 4 bases; nucleotides not matched to a gene: 11. The germline V gene encodes CDR1 MDHEN and CDR2 SYDVKM. The CDR3 reads CASSTTSSGSLYEQYF. CDR3 nucleotides: TGTGCCAGCAGTACTACCTCTAGCGGGAGTTTATACGAGCAGTACTTC.

This clonotype was counted many times. The CDR3 loop is CSASRSSYNEQFF. DNA for the CDR3: TGCAGTGCTAGCAGGAGCTCCTACAATGAGCAGTTCTTC. The chain has TRBV20-1 and TRBJ2-1; D is ambiguous. Trimming cost V 3 bases and J 0 bases, with 6 bases left between them. Germline V gene data show CDR1 as DFQATT and CDR2 as SNEGSKA (reference sequence). CDR3 length: 13 amino acids.

This clonotype has just a few counts. This chain uses TRBV27 with TRBJ2-7; TRBD2 matches 7 bases. The CDR3 length is 16 residues. In germline, CDR1 is MNHEY, CDR2 SMNVEV (reference sequence). Trimming cost V 7 bases and J 4 bases; bases outside gene matches: 16. This chain's CDR3 is CASTIGAGVGVYEQYF. The CDR3 region has the DNA TGTGCCAGCACCATTGGTGCGGGAGTAGGGGTATACGAGCAGTACTTC.

The V call is TRBV13, the J call TRBJ2-1; no firm D call. Trimming pared 0 bases from V and 13 bases from J, leaving 10 bases between. The CDR3 length is 12 residues. Germline CDR1 and CDR2: PRHDT and FYEKMQ (reference sequence). The chain's CDR3 is CASSLGRAQQFF. In nucleotides, the CDR3 is TGTGCCAGCAGCTTAGGACGAGCCCAACAGTTCTTC.

The sample holds a few counts of this clonotype. The chain combines TRBV10-2 with TRBJ1-6, with 9 bases lining up with TRBD1. The germline gives CDR1 WSHSY, CDR2 SAAADI. CDR3 length equals 15 residues. The junction had 4 bases not matched to a gene; V was cut back by 4 bases and J by 6 bases. The chain's CDR3 is CASSAQGAVNSPLHF. In DNA, the CDR3 is TGCGCCAGCAGTGCACAGGGGGCTGTTAATTCACCCCTCCACTTT.

This clonotype turned up a few times. This chain joins TRBV2 and TRBJ2-7, with 7 positions matching TRBD2. This CDR3 has 14 amino acids. J was trimmed by 5 bases and V by 3 bases; bases with no gene match: 7. Germline CDR1 is SNHLY and CDR2 is FYNNEI. CDR3 in amino acids: CASSDRFAGDEQYF. The CDR3 bases are TGTGCCAGCAGTGACCGATTTGCGGGGGACGAGCAGTACTTC.

This clonotype was detected only a few times. The CDR3 is CASSPRTGLNAEAFF. In DNA form, the CDR3 reads TGTGCCAGCAGTCCGCGGACAGGGTTAAATGCTGAAGCTTTCTTT. This rearrangement joins TRBV2 to TRBJ1-1; 8 nucleotides line up with TRBD1. The CDR3 loop spans 15 amino acids. After removal of 5 bases from V and 6 bases from J, the junction contained 11 bases not matched to a gene. Germline-derived CDR1 and CDR2 are SNHLY and FYNNEI.

The table lists this clonotype with many counts. This chain connects TRBV7-2 to TRBJ2-2, with 8 positions matching TRBD1. This CDR3 contains 15 residues. J was trimmed by 4 bases and V by 2 bases; bases with no gene match: 3. Germline V lookup: CDR1 SGHTA, CDR2 FQGNSA. CDR3 sequence: CASSLQGAGTGELFF. The CDR3 bases are TGTGCCAGCAGCTTACAGGGGGCGGGCACCGGGGAGCTGTTTTTT.

Ten or more counts support this clonotype. The chain uses TRBV12-3 or TRBV12-4 and TRBJ2-3, with 7 bases fitting TRBD2. V lost 3 bases to trimming and J lost 2 bases; unmatched junction nucleotides: 11. The CDR3 runs 17 residues. This CDR3 reads CASSFSLADPVTDTQYF. Written as DNA, the CDR3 is TGTGCCAGCAGTTTTAGCCTAGCGGACCCTGTCACAGATACGCAGTATTTT.

This clonotype was found many times. The gene calls are TRBV12-3 or TRBV12-4 and TRBJ2-5; D might be TRBD1 or TRBD2, each matching 5 bases. The CDR3 is 15 amino acids. Between the trimmed V and J ends, which lost 0 bases and 7 bases, there was a span of 15 bases. Here the CDR3 DNA reads TGTGCCAGCAGTTTAGCGCTAGGGACGGCGGTGACCCAGTACTTC. It encodes CASSLALGTAVTQYF.

The genes are TRBV28 and TRBJ2-1; the match to TRBD2 covers 8 bases. The CDR3 is 15 amino acids. Germline values: CDR1 MDHEN, CDR2 SYDVKM. Trimming at V came to 2 bases and at J to 5 bases, leaving 5 bases not matched to a gene. The CDR3 nucleotides read TGTGCCAGCAGTTTACGACTAGCGCAACACAATGAGCAGTTCTTC. It encodes CASSLRLAQHNEQFF.

This clonotype was counted ten times or more. V and J are TRBV20-1 and TRBJ2-1; 10 bases are a match to TRBD1. CDR3 length: 14 residues. The germline V gene has CDR1 DFQATT and CDR2 SNEGSKA (reference sequence). Losses at the gene ends were 3 bases for V and 6 bases for J; bases not matched to a gene: 5. Here the CDR3 reads CSARGQGIRNEQFF. DNA for the CDR3: TGCAGTGCTAGGGGACAGGGGATTCGCAATGAGCAGTTCTTC.

This clonotype has only a few counts. This rearrangement joins TRBV20-1 to TRBJ2-2; 12 nucleotides match TRBD1. The CDR3 spans 16 residues. CDR1 and CDR2 (germline): DFQATT, SNEGSKA (reference sequence). V gave up 2 bases and J gave up 4 bases; unmatched junction bases: 5. Here the CDR3 reads CSARSGTGGFTGELFF. CDR3 nucleotides: TGCAGTGCTAGATCCGGGACAGGGGGCTTCACCGGGGAGCTGTTTTTT.

This clonotype has ten or more counts. This chain joins TRBV5-8 and TRBJ2-7, with 7 bases matching TRBD2. The CDR3 has 15 amino acids. Germline lookup yields CDR1 SGHTS and CDR2 YDEGEE. V was pared by 2 bases and J by 4 bases, with 9 bases of the junction left unmatched. The CDR3 protein is CASSLLAREGYEQYF. The CDR3 DNA sequence: TGTGCCAGCAGCTTACTAGCAAGGGAGGGTTACGAGCAGTACTTC.

V is TRBV18 and J is TRBJ2-7, with 8 positions matching TRBD1. V was clipped by 4 bases and J by 2 bases; unmatched bases: 4. Germline assignment: CDR1 KGHSH and CDR2 LQKENI. This CDR3 has 14 residues. DNA of the CDR3: TGTGCCAGCTCACACCGGGACAGGCCCTACGAGCAGTACTTC. Translation: CASSHRDRPYEQYF.